Below are 28 T cell receptor beta chains sequenced from a single sample in a study of blood T cell repertoires in COVID-19. Produced via immunoSEQ multiplex PCR; TCRdb's table is partial and in-frame only. The sample consists of hundreds of thousands of clones, less than 90% of them appearing once. Material: PBMCs or T cells enriched from blood (not recorded which). The receptors shown here come from a woman in her twenties or thirties who had recovered from COVID-19.

The chain has TRBV10-3 and TRBJ2-7, with 12 positions matching TRBD1. CDR1 is ENHRY and CDR2 is SYGVKD in the germline V gene. Trimming cost V 6 bases and J 5 bases; bases outside gene matches: 5. The CDR3 is 14 amino acids. CDR3 in DNA: TGTGCCATCAGATCCGGGACAGGGGGCGACGAGCAGTACTTC. Translating it yields CAIRSGTGGDEQYF.

The chain couples TRBV30 to TRBJ1-5, with a possible D match to TRBD1 (6 bases). Looked up from germline, CDR1 is GTSNPN and CDR2 is SVGIG (reference sequence). The CDR3 runs to 18 residues. Between the trimmed V and J ends, which lost 1 base and 5 bases, there was a span of 24 bases. The CDR3 DNA reads as TGTGCCTGGAGTGGTACGCTCTTAACAGGGAGTGTGGATCAGCCCCAGCATTTT. Translating it yields CAWSGTLLTGSVDQPQHF.

The chain recombines TRBV18 with TRBJ1-2; 8 positions match TRBD1. Trimming cost V 0 bases and J 6 bases; bases outside gene matches: 6. The length of the CDR3 is 15 residues. Looked up from germline, CDR1 is KGHSH and CDR2 is LQKENI. The CDR3 reads CASSPPAQGADGYTF. The CDR3 bases are TGTGCCAGCTCACCACCCGCTCAGGGGGCAGATGGCTACACCTTC.

Only one count was recorded for this clone. The chain joins TRBV7-6 to TRBJ1-2, with TRBD1 identical over 8 bases. V was pared by 1 base and J by 7 bases, with 5 bases of the junction left unmatched. Germline V gene data show CDR1 as SGHVS and CDR2 as FNYEAQ. The CDR3 is made up of 14 amino acids. DNA of the CDR3: TGTGCCAGCAGCTTAGGGCAGGGGGCTTTTGGCTACACCTTC. Its translation is CASSLGQGAFGYTF.

The CDR3 here is CASKVGRTQYF. The CDR3 nucleotides are TGTGCCAGCAAAGTAGGGAGGACCCAGTACTTC. The chain recombines TRBV6-5 with TRBJ2-5; a possible D gene is TRBD2 (5 bases). The CDR3 consists of 11 residues. In germline, CDR1 is MNHEY, CDR2 SVGAGI. Trimming stripped 7 bases from V and 7 bases from J, with 10 bases between.

The chain joins TRBV9 to TRBJ2-2; 7 bases are shared with TRBD2. CDR3 length equals 16 residues. Germline CDR1 reads SGDLS; CDR2 reads YYNGEE. V gave up 0 bases and J gave up 0 bases; unmatched junction bases: 2. DNA for the CDR3: TGTGCCAGCAGCGTAGGTGGGACTACGAACACCGGGGAGCTGTTTTTT. This translates into CASSVGGTTNTGELFF. The whole variable domain, remainder taken from reference TRBV9 and TRBJ2-2, is DSGVTQTPKHLITATGQRVTLRCSPRSGDLSVYWYQQSLDQGLQFLIQYYNGEERAKGNILERFSAQQFPDLHSELNLSSLELGDSALYFCASSVGGTTNTGELFFGEGSRLTVL.

The chain links TRBV4-2 to TRBJ1-4; 9 bases fit TRBD1. Germline V gives CDR1 LGHNA, CDR2 YNFKEQ. J lost 8 bases, V lost 6 bases, and 4 bases had no gene match. The CDR3 is 13 amino acids. The CDR3 here is CASSPDRGEKLFF. The CDR3 nucleotides read TGTGCCAGCAGTCCGGACAGGGGAGAAAAACTGTTTTTT.

This clone was counted once. The chain carries TRBV7-9 and TRBJ1-4, with 8 nucleotides matching TRBD1. This CDR3 comprises 14 residues. CDR1 is SEHNR, CDR2 FQNEAQ, per germline (reference sequence). V dropped 4 bases and J dropped 8; count of bases not matched to a gene: 6. The CDR3 region has the DNA TGTGCCAGCAGCTCCTACAGGGGGGAGGAAAAACTGTTTTTT. Protein product: CASSSYRGEEKLFF.

Remarks on this clone: Other DNA sequences of this sample code for an identical CDR3. V usage is TRBV5-1 and J usage is TRBJ2-7, with 7 nucleotides matching TRBD1. The germline gives CDR1 SGHRS, CDR2 YFSETQ. CDR3 size: 13 residues. J lost 3 bases, V lost 4 bases, and 4 bases had no gene match. The CDR3 DNA reads as TGCGCCAGCAGCCGAGACAGGGACTACGAGCAGTACTTC. It encodes CASSRDRDYEQYF.

This clone was detected only a few times. V gene TRBV4-1 combines with J gene TRBJ2-7; possibly TRBD2 for D (5 bases). The germline gives CDR1 MGHRA, CDR2 YSYEKL. V dropped 2 bases and J dropped 4 bases, with 15 bases sitting between them. The CDR3 covers 15 residues. The CDR3 DNA is TGCGCCAGCAGCCAAATCTTGAGGGTAGGGTACGAGCAGTACTTC. This codes for CASSQILRVGYEQYF.

The DNA of the CDR3 is TGTGCCAGTAGTATGGGAACAGGTGGGGCCTATGGCTACACCTTC. It codes for CASSMGTGGAYGYTF. This chain uses TRBV19 with TRBJ1-2; TRBD1 might be the D (5 bases). Germline CDR1 LNHDA, CDR2 SQIVND (reference sequence). There are 15 residues in the CDR3. The germline V and J ends were trimmed by 3 bases and 4 bases, with 15 bases remaining between them.

V and J are TRBV27 and TRBJ1-5; D unclear. This CDR3 has 16 residues. Germline V gives CDR1 MNHEY, CDR2 SMNVEV (reference sequence). With 4 bases removed from V and 6 bases from J, the gap between germline ends came to 19 bases. The CDR3 loop reads CASSSIGDMGGQPQHF. In DNA form, the CDR3 reads TGTGCCAGCAGTTCCATCGGGGATATGGGAGGTCAGCCCCAGCATTTT.

This clone showed up just once. The J gene is TRBJ2-7, the V gene TRBV6-5, with 14 bases that match TRBD2. With 6 bases clipped from V and 7 bases from J, the junction kept 8 bases outside the gene matches. CDR1 and CDR2 (germline): MNHEY, SVGAGI. The CDR3 sequence is 15 residues long. The CDR3 region has the DNA TGTGCCAGCAGCTTGGGACTAGCGGGAGTGACAGAGCAGTACTTC. This encodes CASSLGLAGVTEQYF.

The V and J genes are TRBV9 and TRBJ2-5, with D possibly matching TRBD1 (6 bases). Germline assignment: CDR1 SGDLS and CDR2 YYNGEE. The germline V and J ends were trimmed by 4 bases and 2 bases, with 15 bases remaining between them. CDR3 size: 15 residues. The CDR3 sequence: CASSPQGGPQETQYF. CDR3 nucleotide sequence: TGTGCCAGCAGCCCCCAAGGGGGTCCTCAAGAGACCCAGTACTTC.

The chain carries TRBV29-1 and TRBJ2-2; D is perhaps TRBD1 (6 bases). Trimming took off 6 bases at V and 0 bases at J, with 8 bases between the two ends. Germline CDR1 is SQVTM and CDR2 is ANQGSEA. The CDR3 extends over 13 amino acids. CDR3 DNA sequence: TGCAGCGTGAGGACAGCGAACACCGGGGAGCTGTTTTTT. Amino acid sequence: CSVRTANTGELFF.

The CDR3 region has the DNA TGTGCCAGCAGCTTGGATAGCAGGGCCCCAGGGTCCTACGAGCAGTACTTC. It yields the protein CASSLDSRAPGSYEQYF. The genes are TRBV5-6 and TRBJ2-7, with D maybe TRBD1 (5 bases). CDR1 is SGHDT and CDR2 is YYEEEE in the germline V gene. Trimming took 0 bases from V and 1 from J, leaving 17 bases between them. CDR3 size: 17 residues. The entire variable domain, with the rest obtained from reference TRBV5-6 and TRBJ2-7, is as follows: DAGVTQSPTHLIKTRGQQVTLRCSPKSGHDTVSWYQQALGQGPQFIFQYYEEEERQRGNFPDRFSGHQFPNYSSELNVNALLLGDSALYLCASSLDSRAPGSYEQYFGPGTRLTVT.

The J gene is TRBJ2-1, the V gene TRBV4-1; a weak D match, TRBD2 (6 bases). Trimming took off 3 bases at V and 6 bases at J, with 12 bases between the two ends. CDR1 and CDR2 (germline): MGHRA, YSYEKL. CDR3 size: 14 residues. The CDR3 protein is CASSQPTSRNEQFF. CDR3 DNA sequence: TGCGCCAGCAGCCAGCCTACTAGCCGCAATGAGCAGTTCTTC.

The CDR3 region has the DNA TGTGCCAGCTGTACCGCGACTTTGGCGGGGGAGACCCAGTACTTC. Its protein is CASCTATLAGETQYF. The chain employs TRBV18 and TRBJ2-5, with a weak D call TRBD2 (6 bases). Trimming cost V 7 bases and J 5 bases, with 20 bases left between them. This CDR3 has 15 amino acids. CDR1 is KGHSH and CDR2 is LQKENI in the germline V gene.

The genes are TRBV19 and TRBJ2-7; D perhaps matches TRBD1 (6 bases). Looked up from germline, CDR1 is LNHDA and CDR2 is SQIVND (reference sequence). The V end was cut by 5 bases, the J end by 0 bases, with 20 bases between. The CDR3 length is 17 residues. CDR3 amino acids: CASSALPGTGNSYEQYF. The CDR3 coding sequence is TGTGCCAGTAGTGCCCTCCCAGGAACAGGGAACTCCTACGAGCAGTACTTC.

The CDR3 DNA follows: TGTGCCAGCAGCCTTCCCGGGACAGGGGGCAGTCAGCCCCAGCATTTT. It specifies CASSLPGTGGSQPQHF. The genes are TRBV4-2 and TRBJ1-5; 12 bases line up with TRBD1. Germline V gene data show CDR1 as LGHNA and CDR2 as YNFKEQ. CDR3 length equals 16 residues. V trimming: 4 bases; J trimming: 6 bases; junction bases outside the gene matches: 7.

The chain links TRBV15 to TRBJ1-6; 9 positions agree with TRBD1. Looked up from germline, CDR1 is LNHNV and CDR2 is YYDKDF (reference sequence). The CDR3 covers 15 residues. V lost 0 bases, J lost 10 bases, and 4 bases stayed unmatched. The DNA for the CDR3 is TGTGCCACCAGCAGAGAGGGACAGGGTGAATCACCCCTCCACTTT. Translating gives CATSREGQGESPLHF.

The chain uses TRBV28 and TRBJ2-1, with D possibly matching TRBD1 (5 bases). V lost 6 bases and J lost 15, with 18 bases in between. This CDR3 contains 12 residues. Germline lookup yields CDR1 MDHEN and CDR2 SYDVKM. The CDR3 region has the DNA TGTGCCAGCAGCACTCCACACAGGAATTCGTTCTTC. Encoded protein: CASSTPHRNSFF.

The genes are TRBV3-1 (or the pseudogene TRBV3-2) and TRBJ1-3; possible D gene TRBD1, 5 bases. This CDR3 comprises 15 residues. Trimming stripped 3 bases from V and 3 bases from J, with 12 bases between. The germline V gene has CDR1 LGHDT and CDR2 YNNKEL (reference sequence). CDR3 DNA: TGTGCCAGCAGCCAGGAGGGGAGCTATGGAAACACCATATATTTT. It encodes CASSQEGSYGNTIYF.

In its sample, this clone was seen once. The rearrangement uses TRBV13 and TRBJ2-1; 10 bases are a match to TRBD2. The CDR3 loop spans 17 amino acids. Germline trimming cut 5 bases from V and 5 bases from J; bases unmatched to any gene: 12. The germline V gene has CDR1 PRHDT and CDR2 FYEKMQ (reference sequence). CDR3 bases: TGTGCCAGCAGCACCCGGGAGCGGGAGGGCCGGGACAATGAGCAGTTCTTC. Its translation is CASSTREREGRDNEQFF.

The chain employs TRBV10-3 and TRBJ1-2; TRBD1 matches 7 bases. The CDR3 is 13 amino acids. Trimming at V came to 6 bases and at J to 5 bases, leaving 6 bases not matched to a gene. Germline CDR1 ENHRY, CDR2 SYGVKD. The CDR3 spells CAISNTGEYGYTF. The CDR3, as DNA: TGTGCCATCAGCAATACAGGGGAATATGGCTACACCTTC.

The chain couples TRBV11-2 to TRBJ1-3, with a tentative D call TRBD1 (5 bases). Trimming removed 4 bases from V and 2 bases from J, with 12 bases in between. The length of the CDR3 is 15 residues. Germline CDR1 reads SGHAT; CDR2 reads FQNNGV. The CDR3 loop is CASSYGGGPGNTIYF. The CDR3, as DNA: TGTGCCAGCAGCTACGGGGGAGGACCTGGAAACACCATATATTTT.

This chain connects TRBV11-2 to TRBJ2-7; 14 nucleotides align to TRBD2. The CDR3 covers 18 residues. Germline V gene lookup returns CDR1 SGHAT and CDR2 FQNNGV. The V segment lost 4 bases and the J segment 6 bases; nucleotides outside the gene matches: 14. CDR3 amino acids: CASSSGLAGGPFAGEQYF. CDR3 coding DNA: TGTGCCAGCAGCTCAGGACTAGCGGGGGGTCCATTCGCTGGCGAGCAGTACTTC.

The chain is built from TRBV9 and TRBJ2-3; maybe TRBD1 (6 bases). The CDR3 is 16 amino acids. Germline V gene sequence: CDR1 SGDLS, CDR2 YYNGEE. V dropped 4 bases and J dropped 2 bases, with 17 bases sitting between them. The DNA of the CDR3 is TGTGCCAGCAGCCCCGAAAGGGGGTTGATCACAGATACGCAGTATTTT. Its translation is CASSPERGLITDTQYF.